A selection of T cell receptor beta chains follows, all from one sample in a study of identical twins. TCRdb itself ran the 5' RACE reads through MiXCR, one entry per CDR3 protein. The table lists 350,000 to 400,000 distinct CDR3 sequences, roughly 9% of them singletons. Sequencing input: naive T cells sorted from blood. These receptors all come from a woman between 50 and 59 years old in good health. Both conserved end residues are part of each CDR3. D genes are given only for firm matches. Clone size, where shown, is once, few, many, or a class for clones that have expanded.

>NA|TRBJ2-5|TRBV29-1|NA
TGCAGCCTTCGGGGCGGGACCCTGGAGACCCAGTACTTC
CSLRGGTLETQYF
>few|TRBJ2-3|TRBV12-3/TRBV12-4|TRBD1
TGTGCCAGCCGCTTCGGGCAGGGGGCCAGGAATACGCAGTATTTT
CASRFGQGARNTQYF
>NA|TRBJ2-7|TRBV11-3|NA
TGTGCCAGCAGCCTTATTAGATCCTACGAGCAGTACTTC
CASSLIRSYEQYF
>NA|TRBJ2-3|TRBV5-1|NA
TGCGCCAGCAGCTTGGCGGCAGGTCCTCGCACAGATACGCAGTATTTT
CASSLAAGPRTDTQYF
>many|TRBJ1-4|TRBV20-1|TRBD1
TGCAGTGCTAGAGACGGGACAGGGGGAACTAATGAAAAACTGTTTTTT
CSARDGTGGTNEKLFF
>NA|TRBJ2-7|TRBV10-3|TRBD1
TGTGCCATCACAGGGGACAGGGGGCAGGAGCAGTACTTC
CAITGDRGQEQYF
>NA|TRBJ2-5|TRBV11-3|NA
TGTGCCAGCAAGCATGGGGCTCGGGAGACCCAGTACTTC
CASKHGARETQYF
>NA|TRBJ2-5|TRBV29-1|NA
TGCAGCGGACGGGCTACCCAAGAGACCCAGTACTTC
CSGRATQETQYF
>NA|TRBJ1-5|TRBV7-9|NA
TGTGCCAGCAGCTTAGCGTCTGAGAATCAGCCCCAGCATTTT
CASSLASENQPQHF
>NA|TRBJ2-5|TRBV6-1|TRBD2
TGTGCCAGCCGGACTAGCTCTGGGGAGACCCAGTACTTC
CASRTSSGETQYF
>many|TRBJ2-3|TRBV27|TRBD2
TGTGCCAGCAGTTCCCTTGGACTAGCGGGACCAGATACGCAGTATTTT
CASSSLGLAGPDTQYF